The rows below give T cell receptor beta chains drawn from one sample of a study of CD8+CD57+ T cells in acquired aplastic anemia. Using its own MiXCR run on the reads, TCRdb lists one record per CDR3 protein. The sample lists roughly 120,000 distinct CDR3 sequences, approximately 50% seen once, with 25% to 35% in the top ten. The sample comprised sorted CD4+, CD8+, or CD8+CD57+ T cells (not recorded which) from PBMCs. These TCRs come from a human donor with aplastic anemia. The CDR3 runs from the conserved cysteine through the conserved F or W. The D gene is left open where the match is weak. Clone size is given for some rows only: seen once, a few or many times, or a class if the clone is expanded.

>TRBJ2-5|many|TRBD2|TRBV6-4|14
TGTGCCAGCAGTGTGCTAGCGGGATTGGAGACCCAGTACTTC
CASSVLAGLETQYF
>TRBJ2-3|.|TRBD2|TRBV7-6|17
TGTGCCAGCAGCCCTACTCTAGCGGGGGGCCGCACAGGTACGCAGTATTTT
CASSPTLAGGRTGTQYF
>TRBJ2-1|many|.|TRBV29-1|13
TGCAGCGTTGATTCGGGATACTACAATGAGCAGTTCTTC
CSVDSGYYNEQFF
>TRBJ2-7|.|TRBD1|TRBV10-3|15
TGTGCCATCAGAGAAACAGGGGGCGGTATCGGCGAGCAGTACTTC
CAIRETGGGIGEQYF
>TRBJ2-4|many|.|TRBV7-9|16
TGTGCCAGCAGCTTGAGGGGGGGCCCGGCCAAAAACATTCAGTACTTC
CASSLRGGPAKNIQYF
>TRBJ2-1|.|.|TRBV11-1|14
TGTGCCAGCAATACAGGGAGCTCCTACAATGAGCAGTTCTTC
CASNTGSSYNEQFF
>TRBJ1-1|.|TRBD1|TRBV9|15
TGTGCCGGCAGCGTAGGGACAGGGTTTAACACTGAAGCTTTCTTT
CAGSVGTGFNTEAFF
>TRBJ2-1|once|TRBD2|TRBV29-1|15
TGCAGCGTTGGTAGCGGGGGGGCGACTAGGGGTGAGCAGTTCTTC
CSVGSGGATRGEQFF
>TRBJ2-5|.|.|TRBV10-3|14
TGTGCCATCAGTGAGCGGCAGGGGCTGGAGTCCCAGTACTTC
CAISERQGLESQYF
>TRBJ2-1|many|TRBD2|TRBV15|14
TGTGCCACCAGTTCTACTAGCGGGTACAATGAGCAGTTCTTC
CATSSTSGYNEQFF
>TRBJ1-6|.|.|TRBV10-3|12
TGTGCCATCAGTGACGGGGGGTGGGCCCTCCACTTT
CAISDGGWALHF
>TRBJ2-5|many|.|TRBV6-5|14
TGTGCCAGCAGTTACTTGGACAGCCAAGAGACCCAGTACTTC
CASSYLDSQETQYF
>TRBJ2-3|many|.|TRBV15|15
TGTGCCACCAGCTTGGGGGGGGCCGGCACAGATACGCAGTATTTT
CATSLGGAGTDTQYF
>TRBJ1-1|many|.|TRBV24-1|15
TGTGCCACCAGTCCCCCCCCGCACCCGAACACTGAAGCTTTCTTT
CATSPPPHPNTEAFF
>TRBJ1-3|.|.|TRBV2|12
TGTGCCACAGGGACAACAGGAAACACCATATATTTT
CATGTTGNTIYF
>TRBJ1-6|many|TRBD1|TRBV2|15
TGTGCCAGCAGTGAAGGATGGACAGGGGATTCACCCCTCCACTTT
CASSEGWTGDSPLHF
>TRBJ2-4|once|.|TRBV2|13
TGTGCCAGCAGTGAGGTTGGTAAAAACATTCAGTACTTC
CASSEVGKNIQYF
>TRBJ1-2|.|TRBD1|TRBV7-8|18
TGTGCCAGCAGCCCCCGGACAGGGAAACCCCCCCAACAGTATGGCTACACCTTC
CASSPRTGKPPQQYGYTF
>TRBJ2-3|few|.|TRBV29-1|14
TGCAGCGTTGATTCATGGGGGGAAGGAGATACGCAGTATTTT
CSVDSWGEGDTQYF
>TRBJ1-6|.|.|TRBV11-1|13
TGTGCCAGCAGCTCGGGTCGGAATTCACCCCTCCACTTT
CASSSGRNSPLHF
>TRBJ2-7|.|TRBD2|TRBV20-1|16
TGCAGTGCTAGAGGTACTAGCGGGAGATCTTCCTACGAGCAGTACTTC
CSARGTSGRSSYEQYF
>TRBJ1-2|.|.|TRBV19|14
TGTGCCAGTAGGGACCCTGCCCAGGACTATGGCTACACCTTC
CASRDPAQDYGYTF
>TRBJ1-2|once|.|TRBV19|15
TGTGCCAGTAGTCCTGAGCACACTGTGGGGTATGGCTACACCTTC
CASSPEHTVGYGYTF
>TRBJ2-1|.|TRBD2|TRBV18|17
TGTGCCAGCTCACTAACTAGCGGGGGTTATCCCTACAATGAGCAGTTCTTC
CASSLTSGGYPYNEQFF
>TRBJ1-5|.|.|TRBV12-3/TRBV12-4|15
TGTGCCAGCACCCAGACAGGAGGTAGCAATCAGCCCCAGCATTTT
CASTQTGGSNQPQHF
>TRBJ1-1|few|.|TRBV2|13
TGTGCCAGCAGTGGGGACTGGAACACTGAAGCTTTCTTT
CASSGDWNTEAFF
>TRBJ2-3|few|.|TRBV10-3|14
TGTGCCATCAGTGAGACGGGGGTCACAGATACGCAGTATTTT
CAISETGVTDTQYF
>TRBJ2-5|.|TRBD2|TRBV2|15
TGTGCCAGCAGGGGACTAGCGGGGGCGCAAGAGGCCCAGTACTTC
CASRGLAGAQEAQYF
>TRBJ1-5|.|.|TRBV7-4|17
TGTGCCAGCAGCTCCGGAGTAGGGGATAAGAGCAATCAGCCCCAGCATTTT
CASSSGVGDKSNQPQHF
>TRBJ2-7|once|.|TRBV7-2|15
TGTGCCAGCAGCTTAGGGGGGAGCACCGCATACGAGCAGTACTTC
CASSLGGSTAYEQYF